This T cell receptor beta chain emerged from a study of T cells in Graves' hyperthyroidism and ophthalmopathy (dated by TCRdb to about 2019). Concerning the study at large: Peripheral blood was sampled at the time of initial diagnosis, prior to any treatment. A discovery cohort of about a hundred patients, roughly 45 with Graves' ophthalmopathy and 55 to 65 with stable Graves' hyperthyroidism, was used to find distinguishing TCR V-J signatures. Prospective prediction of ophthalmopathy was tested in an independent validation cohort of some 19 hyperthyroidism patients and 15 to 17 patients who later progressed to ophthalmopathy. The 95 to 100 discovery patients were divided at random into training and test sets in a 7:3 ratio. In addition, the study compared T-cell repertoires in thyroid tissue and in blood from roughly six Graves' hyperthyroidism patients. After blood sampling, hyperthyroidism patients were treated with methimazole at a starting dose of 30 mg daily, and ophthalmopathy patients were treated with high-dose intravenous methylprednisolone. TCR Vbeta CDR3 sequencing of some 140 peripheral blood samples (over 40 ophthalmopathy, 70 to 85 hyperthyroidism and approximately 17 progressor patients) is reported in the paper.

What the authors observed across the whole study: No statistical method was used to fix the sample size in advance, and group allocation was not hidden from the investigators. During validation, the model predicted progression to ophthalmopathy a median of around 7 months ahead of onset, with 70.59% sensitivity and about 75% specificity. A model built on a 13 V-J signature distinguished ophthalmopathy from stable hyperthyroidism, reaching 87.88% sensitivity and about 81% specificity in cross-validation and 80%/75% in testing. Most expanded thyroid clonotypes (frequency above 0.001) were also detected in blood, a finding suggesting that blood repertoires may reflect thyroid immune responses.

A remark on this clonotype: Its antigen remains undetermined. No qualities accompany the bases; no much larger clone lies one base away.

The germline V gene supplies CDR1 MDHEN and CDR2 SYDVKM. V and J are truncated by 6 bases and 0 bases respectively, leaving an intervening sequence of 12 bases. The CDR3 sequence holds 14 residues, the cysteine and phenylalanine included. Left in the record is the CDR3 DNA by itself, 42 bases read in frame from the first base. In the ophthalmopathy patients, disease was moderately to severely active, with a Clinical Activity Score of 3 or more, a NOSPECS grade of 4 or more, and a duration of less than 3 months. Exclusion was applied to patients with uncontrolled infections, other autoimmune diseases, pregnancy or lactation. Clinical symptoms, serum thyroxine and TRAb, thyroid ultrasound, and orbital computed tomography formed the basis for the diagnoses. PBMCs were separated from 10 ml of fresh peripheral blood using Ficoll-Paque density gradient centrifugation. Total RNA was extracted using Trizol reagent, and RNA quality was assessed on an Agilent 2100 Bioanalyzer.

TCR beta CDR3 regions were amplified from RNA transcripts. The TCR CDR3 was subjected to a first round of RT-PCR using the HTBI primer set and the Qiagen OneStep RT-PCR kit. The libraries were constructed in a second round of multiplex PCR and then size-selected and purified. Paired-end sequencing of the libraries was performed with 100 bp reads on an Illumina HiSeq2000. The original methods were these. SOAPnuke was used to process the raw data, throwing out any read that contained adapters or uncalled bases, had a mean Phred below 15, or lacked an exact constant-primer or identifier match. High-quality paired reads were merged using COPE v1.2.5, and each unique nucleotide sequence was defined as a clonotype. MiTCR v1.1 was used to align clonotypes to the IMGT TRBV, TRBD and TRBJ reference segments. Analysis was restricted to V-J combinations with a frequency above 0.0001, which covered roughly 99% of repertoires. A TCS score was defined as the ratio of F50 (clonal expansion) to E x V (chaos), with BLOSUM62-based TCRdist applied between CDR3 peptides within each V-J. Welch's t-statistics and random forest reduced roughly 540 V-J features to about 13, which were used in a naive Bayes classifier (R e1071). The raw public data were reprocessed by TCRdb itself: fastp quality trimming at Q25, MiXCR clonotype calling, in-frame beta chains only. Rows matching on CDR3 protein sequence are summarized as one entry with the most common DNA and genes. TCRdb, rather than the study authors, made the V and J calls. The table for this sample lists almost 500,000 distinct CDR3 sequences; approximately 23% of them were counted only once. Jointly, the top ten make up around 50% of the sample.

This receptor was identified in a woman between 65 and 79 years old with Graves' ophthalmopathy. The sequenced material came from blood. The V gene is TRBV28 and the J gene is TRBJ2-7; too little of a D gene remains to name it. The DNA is TGTGCCAGCAGCCCTACGGCTGGCTCCTACGAGCAGTACTTC. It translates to CASSPTAGSYEQYF.